The following is a T cell receptor (beta chain) sequence with its context. Germline-derived CDR1 and CDR2 are MNHNY and SVGAGI (reference sequence). The CDR3 spans 15 residues. The V and J ends lost 0 bases and 8 bases respectively, with 14 bases between them. The data were obtained in a study of T cell repertoires in cytomegalovirus infection. TCRdb reprocessed the reads via MiXCR and lists one record per CDR3 protein. The repertoire holds approximately 550,000 distinct CDR3 sequences, with 15% to 20% as singletons. This TCR was recovered from a human donor in good health (CMV status not recorded). Some clones in this sample may be carry-over from other donors' samples. The sequenced sample was CD8+ T cells from PBMCs. The chain joins TRBV6-6 to TRBJ2-1; D is unresolved. CDR3 loop: CASSYSTSTRDEQFF. DNA for the CDR3: TGTGCCAGCAGTTACTCGACTTCCACCCGGGATGAGCAGTTCTTC.